The entry that follows covers one T cell receptor beta chain sequence. A single base separates this from a much larger clone, so it may be a read error. Using unique molecular identifiers, the investigators prepared the TCRbeta library. TCRdb recomputed calls from the PCR reads with MiXCR, one row per CDR3 protein. The table records over 550,000 distinct CDR3 sequences, more than 9% of them present only once. The germline gives CDR1 SGHTA, CDR2 FQGNSA. The CDR3 length is 12 residues. The data were taken from a study of T-cell reconstitution after alpha-beta-depleted transplantation in children. The clonotype originates from a human donor who donated a stem cell graft to a child with acute myeloid leukemia. V gene TRBV7-2 combines with J gene TRBJ2-7, with D tentatively TRBD2 (6 bases). The material was PBMCs from the stem cell graft donor, obtained from the stem cell graft. Here the CDR3 DNA reads TGTGCCAGCGGCGTCAGGAGGAGGGAGCAGAACTTC. Protein sequence: CASGVRRREQNF.